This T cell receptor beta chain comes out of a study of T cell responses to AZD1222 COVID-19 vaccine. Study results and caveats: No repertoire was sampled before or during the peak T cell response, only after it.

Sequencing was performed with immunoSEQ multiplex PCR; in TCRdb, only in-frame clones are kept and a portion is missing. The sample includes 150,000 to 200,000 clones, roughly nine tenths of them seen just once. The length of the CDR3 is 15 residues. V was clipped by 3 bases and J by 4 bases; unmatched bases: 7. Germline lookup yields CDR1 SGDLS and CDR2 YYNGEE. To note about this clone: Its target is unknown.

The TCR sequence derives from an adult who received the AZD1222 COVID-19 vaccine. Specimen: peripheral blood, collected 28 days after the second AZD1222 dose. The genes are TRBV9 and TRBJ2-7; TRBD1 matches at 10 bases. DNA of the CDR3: TGTGCCAGCAGCGAGGGGACAGGGGCCGTATACGAGCAGTACTTC. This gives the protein CASSEGTGAVYEQYF. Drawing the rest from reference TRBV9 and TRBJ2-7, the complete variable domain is DSGVTQTPKHLITATGQRVTLRCSPRSGDLSVYWYQQSLDQGLQFLIQYYNGEERAKGNILERFSAQQFPDLHSELNLSSLELGDSALYFCASSEGTGAVYEQYFGPGTRLTVT.